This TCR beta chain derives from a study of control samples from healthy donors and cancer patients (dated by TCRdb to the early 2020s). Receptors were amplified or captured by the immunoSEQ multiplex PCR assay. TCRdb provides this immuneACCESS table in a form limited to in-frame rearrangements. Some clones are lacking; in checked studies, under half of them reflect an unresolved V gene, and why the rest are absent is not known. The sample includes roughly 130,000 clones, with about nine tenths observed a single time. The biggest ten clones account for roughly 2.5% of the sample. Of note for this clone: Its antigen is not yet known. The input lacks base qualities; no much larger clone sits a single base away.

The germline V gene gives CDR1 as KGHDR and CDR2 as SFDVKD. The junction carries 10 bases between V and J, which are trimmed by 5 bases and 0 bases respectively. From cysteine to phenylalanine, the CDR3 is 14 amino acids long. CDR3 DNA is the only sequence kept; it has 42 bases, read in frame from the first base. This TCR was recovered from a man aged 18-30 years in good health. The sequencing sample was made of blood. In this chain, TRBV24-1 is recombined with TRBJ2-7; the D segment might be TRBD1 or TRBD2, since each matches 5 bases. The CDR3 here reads CATSGGVGSYEQYF. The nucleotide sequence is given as TGTGCCACCAGTGGAGGGGTGGGCTCCTACGAGCAGTACTTC.